The rows below give T cell receptor beta chains drawn from one sample of a study of shared clonotypes between healthy human individuals. Libraries were prepared by immunoSEQ multiplex PCR; TCRdb keeps only in-frame clonotypes and omits some of them. Of 2 million to 2.5 million clones in the sample, 92% were seen once. Sequences were obtained from naive CD4+ T cells from PBMCs. The source is a young man in good health. Some clones in this sample may be carry-over from other donors' samples. Both conserved end residues are part of each CDR3. D genes are given only for firm matches. Rows give clone size only sometimes, using once, few, many, or a class for an expanded clone.

cdr3_length d_call j_call v_call clone_size cdr3_aa cdr3_nt
14 NA TRBJ1-1 TRBV15 NA CATSRVGGGIEAFF TGTGCCACCAGCAGAGTCGGAGGGGGGATCGAAGCTTTCTTT
15 NA TRBJ2-2 TRBV15 NA CATSRDLAGTGELFF TGTGCCACCAGCAGAGATCTCGCTGGAACCGGGGAGCTGTTTTTT
12 NA TRBJ1-2 TRBV5-8 NA CASSREPYGYTF TGTGCCAGCAGCCGCGAGCCCTATGGCTACACCTTC
16 NA TRBJ1-3 TRBV7-2 NA CASSPGGGVSGNTIYF TGTGCCAGCAGCCCGGGCGGAGGGGTCTCTGGAAACACCATATATTTT
14 TRBD2 TRBJ2-7 TRBV6-5 NA CASSRASGVYEQYF TGTGCCAGCAGTCGGGCTAGCGGAGTCTACGAGCAGTACTTC
18 TRBD1 TRBJ1-5 TRBV19 NA CASSDLTGTGGVGQPQHF TGTGCCAGTAGTGACCTGACCGGGACAGGGGGCGTTGGTCAGCCCCAGCATTTT
14 TRBD2 TRBJ2-6 TRBV28 once CASIRGDPGNVLTF TGTGCCAGTATACGGGGGGATCCGGGCAACGTCCTGACTTTC
14 NA TRBJ2-5 TRBV5-1 NA CASSLDPGQETQYF TGCGCCAGCAGCTTGGATCCAGGACAAGAGACCCAGTACTTC
15 TRBD1 TRBJ1-4 TRBV5-6 NA CASSPGGTGSEKLFF TGTGCCAGCAGTCCTGGCGGGACAGGAAGTGAAAAACTGTTTTTT
14 NA TRBJ1-1 TRBV6-1 NA CASSVLRADTEAFF TGTGCCAGCAGTGTCTTGAGGGCAGATACTGAAGCTTTCTTT
15 NA TRBJ2-5 TRBV5-5 NA CASSLRGTQQETQYF TGTGCCAGCAGCTTGCGCGGGACACAACAAGAGACCCAGTACTTC
12 NA TRBJ2-5 TRBV11-2 NA CASSSDRETQYF TGTGCCAGCAGCTCCGATCGGGAGACCCAGTACTTC
16 NA TRBJ1-3 TRBV9 NA CASSLLLGGAGNTIYF TGTGCCAGCAGCCTACTTCTAGGGGGAGCCGGAAACACCATATATTTT
15 TRBD2 TRBJ2-1 TRBV7-9 NA CASSLEDGQRERQFF TGTGCCAGCAGCTTAGAGGACGGCCAGCGGGAGAGGCAGTTCTTC
14 NA TRBJ2-3 TRBV5-4 NA CASSAAQDTDTQYF TGTGCCAGCAGCGCCGCACAGGACACAGATACGCAGTATTTT
15 NA TRBJ2-1 TRBV9 NA CASSVSNGKRNEQFF TGTGCCAGCAGCGTCTCCAACGGGAAGAGGAATGAGCAGTTCTTC
16 TRBD2 TRBJ2-5 TRBV5-4 NA CASSLTSGRGAETQYF TGTGCCAGCAGCTTGACTAGCGGGAGGGGGGCCGAGACCCAGTACTTC
12 NA TRBJ1-4 TRBV28 NA CASSLDRGKLFF TGTGCCAGCAGTTTGGATAGGGGAAAACTGTTTTTT
12 NA TRBJ2-7 TRBV6-1 NA CASSEARRGWGF TGTGCCAGCAGTGAAGCTCGCCGGGGTTGGGGGTTC
13 TRBD2 TRBJ2-1 TRBV2 once CASSRTSYNEQFF TGTGCCAGCAGTAGGACTAGTTACAATGAGCAGTTCTTC
15 NA TRBJ2-1 TRBV7-9 NA CASSMRLSSYNEQFF TGTGCCAGCAGCATGAGGCTTAGCTCCTACAATGAGCAGTTCTTC